This TCR beta chain was found in a study of T cell responses to AZD1222 COVID-19 vaccine. Clones were sequenced by immunoSEQ multiplex PCR, and TCRdb holds only the in-frame ones, with some missing. The data show fewer than 110,000 clones, roughly nine tenths seen once. After removal of 0 bases from V and 5 bases from J, the junction contained 7 bases not matched to a gene. Germline CDR1 is MGHRA and CDR2 is YSYEKL. This CDR3 is built from 17 residues. Sequences were derived from peripheral blood, sampled on day 0 of AZD1222 vaccination. This chain connects TRBV4-1 to TRBJ2-1; 10 bases line up with TRBD2. This sequence was found in an adult in good health. Here the CDR3 DNA reads TGCGCCAGCAGCCAAGATCGATCTAGCGGGAGCAACAATGAGCAGTTCTTC. Encoded protein: CASSQDRSSGSNNEQFF.